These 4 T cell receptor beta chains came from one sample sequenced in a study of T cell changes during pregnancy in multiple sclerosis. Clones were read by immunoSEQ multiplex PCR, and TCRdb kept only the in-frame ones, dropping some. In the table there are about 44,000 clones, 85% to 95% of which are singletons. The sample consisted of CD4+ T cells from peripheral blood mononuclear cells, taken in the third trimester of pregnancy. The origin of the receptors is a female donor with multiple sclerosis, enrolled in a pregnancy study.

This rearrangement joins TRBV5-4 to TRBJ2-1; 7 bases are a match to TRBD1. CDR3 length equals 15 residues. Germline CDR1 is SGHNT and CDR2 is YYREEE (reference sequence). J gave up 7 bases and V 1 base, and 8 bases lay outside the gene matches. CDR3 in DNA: TGTGCCAGCAGCTTGACAGGGGCCCTGGGGAATGAGCAGTTCTTC. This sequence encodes CASSLTGALGNEQFF.

CDR3 coding DNA: TGTGCCAGCAGCTCCCGACAGGGGGCTTCTATGAACACTGAAGCTTTCTTT. This sequence encodes CASSSRQGASMNTEAFF. The V and J genes are TRBV9 and TRBJ1-1, with 10 bases matching TRBD1. In germline, CDR1 is SGDLS, CDR2 YYNGEE. The CDR3 is made up of 17 amino acids. Trimming took 4 bases from V and 0 from J; bases not matched to a gene: 9.

For the CDR3, the DNA is TGTGCCAGCTCACCGAAGACTAGCGGACCCACTAGCACAGATACGCAGTATTTT. This encodes CASSPKTSGPTSTDTQYF. The chain employs TRBV18 and TRBJ2-3; 9 bases fit TRBD2. Germline lookup yields CDR1 KGHSH and CDR2 LQKENI. Trimming at V came to 3 bases and at J to 0 bases, leaving 10 bases not matched to a gene. The CDR3 is 18 residues long.

The CDR3 coding sequence is TGTGCCAGCAGTTTTAGCGGAGGAGGTAGCAATCAGCCCCAGCATTTT. It codes for CASSFSGGGSNQPQHF. The chain links TRBV28 to TRBJ1-5; D gene ambiguous. Trimming cost V 3 bases and J 0 bases, with 12 bases left between them. The CDR3 contains 16 residues. CDR1 MDHEN and CDR2 SYDVKM come from the germline V gene.